Listed here are 10 T cell receptor beta chains from one sample, sequenced in a study of blood T cell repertoires in COVID-19. The repertoire was sequenced with immunoSEQ multiplex PCR; TCRdb's copy has only in-frame clones and lacks some. The sample lists around 250,000 clones, 75% to 90% seen once, with roughly 2.3% in the top ten. The sequenced sample was peripheral blood. Receptors were obtained from a man aged 25-40 years who had recovered from COVID-19.

V is TRBV11-2 and J is TRBJ1-2; 7 nucleotides align to TRBD1. The junction had 8 bases not matched to a gene; V was cut back by 5 bases and J by 2 bases. Germline assignment: CDR1 SGHAT and CDR2 FQNNGV. The CDR3 extends over 15 amino acids. DNA for the CDR3: TGTGCCAGCAGCCAATATAAACAGGGGAACTATGGCTACACCTTC. Its protein product is CASSQYKQGNYGYTF.

J is TRBJ1-2 and V is TRBV13, with TRBD1 as a possible D gene (5 bases). V lost 3 bases and J 7 bases, leaving 15 bases between the germline ends. The CDR3 extends over 14 amino acids. Germline CDR1 is PRHDT and CDR2 is FYEKMQ (reference sequence). CDR3 bases: TGTGCCAGCAGCTTGCGGGGGGAGGGCTCTGGCTACACCTTC. Protein sequence: CASSLRGEGSGYTF.

The genes are TRBV28 and TRBJ1-3; D remains ambiguous. CDR3 size: 15 residues. Germline V gene lookup returns CDR1 MDHEN and CDR2 SYDVKM. V was shortened by 6 bases and J by 4 bases, with 16 bases between the two germline ends. The CDR3 coding sequence is TGTGCCAGCAGCGTTCCCGGGTACTCCGGAAACACCATATATTTT. Translated, it gives CASSVPGYSGNTIYF.

This chain joins TRBV12-3 or TRBV12-4 and TRBJ1-5; D remains ambiguous. The CDR3 spans 13 residues. The ends were cut back, 3 bases at V and 4 bases at J, with 7 bases in the middle. The DNA of the CDR3 is TGTGCCAGCAGTTTTGGGCTTAATCAGCCCCAGCATTTT. Its protein is CASSFGLNQPQHF.

The chain links TRBV15 to TRBJ1-5; D possibly corresponds to TRBD1 (6 bases). The CDR3 runs 15 residues. Germline-derived CDR1 and CDR2 are LNHNV and YYDKDF (reference sequence). Trimming took off 3 bases at V and 9 bases at J, with 18 bases between the two ends. The CDR3 sequence: CATSSEQGAPWPQHF. In nucleotides, the CDR3 is TGTGCCACCAGCAGTGAACAGGGAGCCCCTTGGCCCCAGCATTTT.

J is TRBJ1-2 and V is TRBV11-2, with D maybe TRBD1 (6 bases). V lost 2 bases, J lost 1 base, and 11 bases lay in between. CDR3 length: 15 amino acids. The germline gives CDR1 SGHAT, CDR2 FQNNGV. CDR3 coding DNA: TGTGCCAGCAGCTTATCAAGGGGGATTAACTATGGCTACACCTTC. It specifies CASSLSRGINYGYTF.

The count of this clone is one. The chain combines TRBV6-5 with TRBJ1-2; D may be TRBD1 (5 bases). The V gene lost 4 bases and the J gene lost 2 bases, with 8 bases spanning the gap. Germline CDR1 is MNHEY and CDR2 is SVGAGI. This CDR3 contains 13 residues. The CDR3 coding sequence is TGTGCCAGCAGTTCGACAGCAAACTATGGCTACACCTTC. Amino acids: CASSSTANYGYTF.

The V and J genes are TRBV7-9 and TRBJ1-4; TRBD1 matches at 10 bases. V dropped 4 bases and J dropped 4; count of bases not matched to a gene: 6. CDR1 and CDR2 from the germline V gene are SEHNR and FQNEAQ (reference sequence). This CDR3 has 16 amino acids. CDR3 sequence reads: CASSSRTGGSNEKLFF. As DNA, the CDR3 is TGTGCCAGCAGCTCCCGGACAGGGGGTAGTAATGAAAAACTGTTTTTT.

The chain uses TRBV4-2 and TRBJ2-2; TRBD2 agrees at 7 bases. CDR1 LGHNA and CDR2 YNFKEQ come from the germline V gene. The CDR3 extends over 19 amino acids. V lost 0 bases to trimming and J lost 6 bases; unmatched junction nucleotides: 16. CDR3 in amino acids: CASSQDIPLAGASAGELFF. The CDR3, as DNA: TGTGCCAGCAGCCAAGACATTCCCTTAGCGGGTGCCAGCGCCGGGGAGCTGTTTTTT.

V and J are TRBV21-1 and TRBJ1-5. TRBV21-1 is assigned pseudogene status. CDR3 size: 13 residues. CDR3 amino acids: CASSNPGNQPQHF. DNA for the CDR3: TGTGCCAGCAGCAACCCGGGGAATCAGCCCCAGCATTTT.